The 9 T cell receptor beta chains below all came from one sample that was sequenced in a study of cytomegalovirus exposure and HLA in healthy donors. In the PCR, 60 Vbeta and 13 Jbeta primers were used. The protocol was immunoSEQ multiplex PCR, while the TCRdb copy is restricted to in-frame clones and leaves out a portion. The sample consists of 150,000 to 200,000 clones, about 80% of them appearing once. The specimen sequenced was PBMCs. These receptors came from a man aged 18 to 29 in good health and CMV-seropositive.

This clone was seen once. The rearrangement uses TRBV15 and TRBJ2-1, with 9 bases fitting TRBD2. V gave up 4 bases and J gave up 6 bases; unmatched junction bases: 7. The CDR3 spans 15 residues. From germline, CDR1 is LNHNV and CDR2 YYDKDF (reference sequence). Written as DNA, the CDR3 is TGTGCCACCAGCACCGGGACTAGCCAAACCAATGAGCAGTTCTTC. Translating it yields CATSTGTSQTNEQFF.

The genes are TRBV5-1 and TRBJ1-4, with 9 positions matching TRBD1. V shed 2 bases and J 5 bases; nucleotides not matched to a gene: 1. The CDR3 has 14 residues. Per germline, CDR1 SGHRS and CDR2 YFSETQ. The CDR3 protein is CASSFGTGNEKLFF. CDR3 DNA: TGCGCCAGCAGCTTCGGGACAGGGAATGAAAAACTGTTTTTT.

The chain has TRBV6-5 and TRBJ1-3; no firm D call. V lost 0 bases and J 0 bases, leaving 9 bases between the germline ends. Germline CDR1 is MNHEY and CDR2 is SVGAGI. The CDR3 has 16 residues. The CDR3 bases are TGTGCCAGCAGTTACTCCATAGTGCCCTCTGGAAACACCATATATTTT. Protein sequence: CASSYSIVPSGNTIYF.

This clone was observed once. This chain connects TRBV7-2 to TRBJ2-7; 8 nucleotides match TRBD1. CDR3 size: 16 residues. In germline, CDR1 is SGHTA, CDR2 FQGNSA. Losses at the gene ends were 5 bases for V and 3 bases for J; bases not matched to a gene: 12. The CDR3 loop is CASSVLPGTGHYEQYF. CDR3 bases: TGTGCCAGCAGCGTTCTTCCCGGGACAGGCCACTACGAGCAGTACTTC.

The V and J genes are TRBV27 and TRBJ2-1; possibly TRBD1 for D (6 bases). The CDR3 has 15 amino acids. Looked up from germline, CDR1 is MNHEY and CDR2 is SMNVEV (reference sequence). V dropped 5 bases and J dropped 0 bases, with 11 bases sitting between them. The CDR3 sequence: CASSRQESSYNEQFF. CDR3 sequence (DNA): TGTGCCAGCAGTCGACAGGAGAGCTCCTACAATGAGCAGTTCTTC.

The V call is TRBV5-1, the J call TRBJ2-1, with 8 bases matching TRBD2. CDR3 size: 15 residues. Germline loops: CDR1 SGHRS, CDR2 YFSETQ. Trimming at V came to 7 bases and at J to 7 bases, leaving 13 bases not matched to a gene. The CDR3 protein is CASGSSVAGKNEQFF. The CDR3 bases are TGCGCCAGCGGATCGTCGGTAGCGGGAAAGAATGAGCAGTTCTTC.

The gene calls are TRBV9 and TRBJ2-3; 7 nucleotides match TRBD2. This CDR3 has 15 residues. The germline V gene encodes CDR1 SGDLS and CDR2 YYNGEE. Unmatched junction bases numbered 6, after V lost 0 bases and J lost 5 bases. DNA for the CDR3: TGTGCCAGCAGCGTAGGTGGGGGGGATGGAGATACGCAGTATTTT. Its translation: CASSVGGGDGDTQYF.

The V call is TRBV5-1, the J call TRBJ1-2, with D unresolved. V lost 0 bases to trimming and J lost 6 bases, with 6 bases between them. Germline V CDR1 and CDR2: SGHRS, YFSETQ. CDR3 length equals 12 residues. The CDR3 DNA reads TGCGCCAGCAGCTTGGATCTAGATGGCTACACCTTC. Amino acids: CASSLDLDGYTF.

V is TRBV6-1 and J is TRBJ1-1; 7 nucleotides line up with TRBD1. The trim removed 11 bases at V and 2 bases at J, leaving 11 bases unmatched. CDR3 length: 14 amino acids. Germline CDR1 and CDR2: MNHNS and SASEGT. The CDR3 loop is CAGTGDSVNTEAFF. The CDR3 DNA reads as TGTGCCGGGACCGGGGACAGCGTCAACACTGAAGCTTTCTTT.